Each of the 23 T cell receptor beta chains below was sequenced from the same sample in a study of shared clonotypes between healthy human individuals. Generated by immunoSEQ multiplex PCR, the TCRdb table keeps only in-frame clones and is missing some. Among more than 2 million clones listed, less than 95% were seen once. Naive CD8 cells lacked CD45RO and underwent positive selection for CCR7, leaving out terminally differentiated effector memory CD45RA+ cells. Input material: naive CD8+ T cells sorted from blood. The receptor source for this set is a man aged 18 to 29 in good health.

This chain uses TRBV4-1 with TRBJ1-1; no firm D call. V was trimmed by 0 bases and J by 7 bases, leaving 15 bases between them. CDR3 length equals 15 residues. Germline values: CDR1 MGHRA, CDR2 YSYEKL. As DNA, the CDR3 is TGCGCCAGCAGCCAAGACAGCACGAACTTCTATGAAGCTTTCTTT. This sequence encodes CASSQDSTNFYEAFF.

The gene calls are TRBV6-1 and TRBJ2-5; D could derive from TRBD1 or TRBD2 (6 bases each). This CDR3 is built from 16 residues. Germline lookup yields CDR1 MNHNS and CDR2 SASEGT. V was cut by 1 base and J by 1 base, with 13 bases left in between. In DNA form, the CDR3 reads TGTGCCAGCAGTGAAGAGGCAGGGGAGGCCCAAGAGACCCAGTACTTC. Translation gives CASSEEAGEAQETQYF.

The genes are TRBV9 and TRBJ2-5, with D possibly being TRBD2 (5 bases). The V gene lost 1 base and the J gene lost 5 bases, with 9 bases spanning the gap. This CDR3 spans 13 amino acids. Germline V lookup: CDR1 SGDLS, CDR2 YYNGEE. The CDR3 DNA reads TGTGCCAGCAGCGTAAAGGGCGGGGAGACCCAGTACTTC. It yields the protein CASSVKGGETQYF.

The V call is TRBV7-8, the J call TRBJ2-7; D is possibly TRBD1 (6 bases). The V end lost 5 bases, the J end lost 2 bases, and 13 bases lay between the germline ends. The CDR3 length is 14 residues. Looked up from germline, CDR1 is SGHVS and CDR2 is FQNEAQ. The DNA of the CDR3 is TGTGCCAGCAGCCCGTGGGACATAACCTACGAGCAGTACTTC. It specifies CASSPWDITYEQYF.

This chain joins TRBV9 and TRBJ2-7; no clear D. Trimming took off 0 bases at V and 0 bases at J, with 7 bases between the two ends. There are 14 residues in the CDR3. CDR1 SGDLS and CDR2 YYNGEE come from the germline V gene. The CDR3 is CASSVDVASYEQYF. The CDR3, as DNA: TGTGCCAGCAGCGTAGATGTGGCCTCCTACGAGCAGTACTTC.

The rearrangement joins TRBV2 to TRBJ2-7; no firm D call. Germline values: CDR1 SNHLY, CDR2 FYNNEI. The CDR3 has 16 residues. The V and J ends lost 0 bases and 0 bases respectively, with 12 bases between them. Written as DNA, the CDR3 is TGTGCCAGCAGTGAAGCCGTAGGGCTCCCCTCCTACGAGCAGTACTTC. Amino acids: CASSEAVGLPSYEQYF.

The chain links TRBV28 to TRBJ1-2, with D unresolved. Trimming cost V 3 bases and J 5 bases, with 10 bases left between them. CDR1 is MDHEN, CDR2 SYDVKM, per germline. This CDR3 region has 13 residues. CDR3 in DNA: TGTGCCAGCAGTTTCGTAGCAATATATGGCTACACCTTC. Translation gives CASSFVAIYGYTF.

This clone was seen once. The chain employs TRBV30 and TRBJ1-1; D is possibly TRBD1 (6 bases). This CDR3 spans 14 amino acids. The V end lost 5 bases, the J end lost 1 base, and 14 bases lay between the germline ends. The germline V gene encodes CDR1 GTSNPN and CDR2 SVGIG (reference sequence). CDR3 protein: CAWEYGGQNTEAFF. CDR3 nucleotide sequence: TGTGCCTGGGAATATGGGGGACAGAACACTGAAGCTTTCTTT.

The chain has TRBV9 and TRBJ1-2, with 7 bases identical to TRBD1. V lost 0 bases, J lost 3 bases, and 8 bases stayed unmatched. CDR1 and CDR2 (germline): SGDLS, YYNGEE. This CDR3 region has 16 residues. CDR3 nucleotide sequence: TGTGCCAGCAGCGTAGCGGGGACAGACTCCTACTATGGCTACACCTTC. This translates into CASSVAGTDSYYGYTF. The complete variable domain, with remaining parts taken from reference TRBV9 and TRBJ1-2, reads DSGVTQTPKHLITATGQRVTLRCSPRSGDLSVYWYQQSLDQGLQFLIQYYNGEERAKGNILERFSAQQFPDLHSELNLSSLELGDSALYFCASSVAGTDSYYGYTFGSGTRLTVV.

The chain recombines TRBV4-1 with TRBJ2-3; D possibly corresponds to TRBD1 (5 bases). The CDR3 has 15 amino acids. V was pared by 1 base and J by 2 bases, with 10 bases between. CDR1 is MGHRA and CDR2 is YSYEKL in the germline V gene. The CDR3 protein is CASSQVTVPTDTQYF. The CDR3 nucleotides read TGCGCCAGCAGCCAAGTGACAGTCCCCACAGATACGCAGTATTTT.

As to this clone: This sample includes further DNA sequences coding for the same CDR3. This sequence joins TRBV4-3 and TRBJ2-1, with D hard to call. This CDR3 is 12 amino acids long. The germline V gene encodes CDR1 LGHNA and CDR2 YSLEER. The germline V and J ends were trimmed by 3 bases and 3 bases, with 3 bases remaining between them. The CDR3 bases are TGCGCCAGCAGCCATCTCTACAATGAGCAGTTCTTC. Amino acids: CASSHLYNEQFF.

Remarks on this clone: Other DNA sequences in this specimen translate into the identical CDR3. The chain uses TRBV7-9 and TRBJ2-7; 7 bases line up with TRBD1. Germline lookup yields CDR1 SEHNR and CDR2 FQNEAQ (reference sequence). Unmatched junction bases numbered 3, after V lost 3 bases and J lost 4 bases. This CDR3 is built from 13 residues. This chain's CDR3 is CASSFGQAYEQYF. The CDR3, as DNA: TGTGCCAGCAGCTTTGGACAGGCTTACGAGCAGTACTTC. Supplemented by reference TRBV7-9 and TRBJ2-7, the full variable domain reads DTGVSQNPRHKITKRGQNVTFRCDPISEHNRLYWYRQTLGQGPEFLTYFQNEAQLEKSRLLSDRFSAERPKGSFSTLEIQRTEQGDSAMYLCASSFGQAYEQYFGPGTRLTVT.

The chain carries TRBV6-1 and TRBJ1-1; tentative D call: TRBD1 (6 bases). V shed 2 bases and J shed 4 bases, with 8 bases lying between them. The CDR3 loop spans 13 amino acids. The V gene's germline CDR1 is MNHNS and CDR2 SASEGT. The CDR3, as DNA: TGTGCCAGCAGTGAATGGGGGGCCACTGAAGCTTTCTTT. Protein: CASSEWGATEAFF.

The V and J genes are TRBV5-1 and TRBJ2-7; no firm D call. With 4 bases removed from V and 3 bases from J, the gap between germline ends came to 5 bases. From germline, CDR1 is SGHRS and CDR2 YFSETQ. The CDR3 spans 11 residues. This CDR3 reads CASSDLYEQYF. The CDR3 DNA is TGCGCCAGCAGCGATCTCTACGAGCAGTACTTC.

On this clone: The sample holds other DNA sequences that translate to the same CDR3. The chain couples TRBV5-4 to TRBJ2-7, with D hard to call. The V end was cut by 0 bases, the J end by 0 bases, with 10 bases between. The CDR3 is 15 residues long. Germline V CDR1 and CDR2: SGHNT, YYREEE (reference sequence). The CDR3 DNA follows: TGTGCCAGCAGCTTGGGGCTAGGAAGCTCCTACGAGCAGTACTTC. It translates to CASSLGLGSSYEQYF.

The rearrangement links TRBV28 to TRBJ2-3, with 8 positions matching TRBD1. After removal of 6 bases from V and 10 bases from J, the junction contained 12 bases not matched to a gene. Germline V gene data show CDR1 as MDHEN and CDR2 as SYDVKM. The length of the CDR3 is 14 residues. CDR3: CASSQQGGPSAQYF. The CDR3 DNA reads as TGTGCCAGCAGCCAACAGGGGGGCCCCAGCGCGCAGTATTTT. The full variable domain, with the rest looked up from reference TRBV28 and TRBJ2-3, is DVKVTQSSRYLVKRTGEKVFLECVQDMDHENMFWYRQDPGLGLRLIYFSYDVKMKEKGDIPEGYSVSREKKERFSLILESASTNQTSMYLCASSQQGGPSAQYFGPGTRLTVL.

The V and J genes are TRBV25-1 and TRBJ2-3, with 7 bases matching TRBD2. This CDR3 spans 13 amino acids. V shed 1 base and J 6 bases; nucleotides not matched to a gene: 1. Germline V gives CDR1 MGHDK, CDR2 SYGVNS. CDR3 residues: CASSEWGGDTQYF. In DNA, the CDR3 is TGTGCCAGCAGTGAATGGGGGGGGGATACGCAGTATTTT.

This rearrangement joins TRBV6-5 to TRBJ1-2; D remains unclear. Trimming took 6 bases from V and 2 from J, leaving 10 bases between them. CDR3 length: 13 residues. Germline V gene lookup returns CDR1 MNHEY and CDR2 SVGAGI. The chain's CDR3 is CASRLQENYGYTF. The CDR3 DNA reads TGTGCCAGCAGACTCCAAGAAAACTATGGCTACACCTTC.

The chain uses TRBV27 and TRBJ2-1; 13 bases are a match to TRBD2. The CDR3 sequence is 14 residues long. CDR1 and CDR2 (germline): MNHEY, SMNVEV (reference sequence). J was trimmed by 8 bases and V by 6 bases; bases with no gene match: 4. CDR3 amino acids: CASRTSGGAHEQFF. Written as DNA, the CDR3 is TGTGCCAGCAGAACTAGCGGGGGGGCCCATGAGCAGTTCTTC.

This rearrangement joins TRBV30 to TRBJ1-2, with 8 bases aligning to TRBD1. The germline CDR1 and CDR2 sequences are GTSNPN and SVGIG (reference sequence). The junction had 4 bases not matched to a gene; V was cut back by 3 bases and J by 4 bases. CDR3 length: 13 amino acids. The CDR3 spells CAWSPGGPYGYTF. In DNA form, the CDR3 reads TGTGCCTGGAGCCCAGGGGGCCCCTATGGCTACACCTTC.

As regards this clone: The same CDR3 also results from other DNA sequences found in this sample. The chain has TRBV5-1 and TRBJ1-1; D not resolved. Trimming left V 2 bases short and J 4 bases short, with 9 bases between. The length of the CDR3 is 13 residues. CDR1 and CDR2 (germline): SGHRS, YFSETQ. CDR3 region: CASSLTGSTEAFF. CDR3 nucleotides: TGCGCCAGCAGCTTAACTGGGTCCACTGAAGCTTTCTTT.

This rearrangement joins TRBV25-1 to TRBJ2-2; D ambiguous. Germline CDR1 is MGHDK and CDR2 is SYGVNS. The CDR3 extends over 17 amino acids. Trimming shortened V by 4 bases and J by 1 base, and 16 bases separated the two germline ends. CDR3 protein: CASSAVHTTVNTGELFF. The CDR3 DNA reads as TGTGCCAGCAGTGCCGTCCATACAACCGTGAACACCGGGGAGCTGTTTTTT.

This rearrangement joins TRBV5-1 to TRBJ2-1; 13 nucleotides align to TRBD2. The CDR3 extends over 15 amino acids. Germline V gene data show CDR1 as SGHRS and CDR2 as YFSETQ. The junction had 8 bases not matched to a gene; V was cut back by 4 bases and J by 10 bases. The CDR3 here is CASSTGLAGMLEQFF. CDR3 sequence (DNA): TGCGCCAGCAGCACGGGACTAGCGGGGATGCTGGAGCAGTTCTTC.